This TCR beta chain was identified in a study of blood T cell repertoires in COVID-19. Study in general: The United States, Italy and Spain were the sources of the acute and convalescent COVID-19 samples. PBMCs, B-cell-depleted T cells, or T cells were the source of the cDNA or gDNA that made up the material.

Original data processing: Reference gene primer amplification yielded estimated nucleated cell counts. Repertoires were generated with immunoSEQ multiplex PCR, while TCRdb's copy carries only in-frame clones and drops some. The DNA was the basis for D and trimming; V, J and clone size are from that table. This table has approximately 180,000 clones, more than 80% appearing once. The sequence was obtained from a man aged 50 to 60 with acute or convalescent COVID-19. The sample consisted of peripheral blood.

CDR3 bases: TGTGCCAGCAGTTACAGTCCCAGGGTAACTGGAAACACCATATATTTT. This translates into CASSYSPRVTGNTIYF. The chain recombines TRBV6-5 with TRBJ1-3; tentative D call: TRBD1 (5 bases). The germline CDR1 and CDR2 sequences are MNHEY and SVGAGI. Trimming pared 2 bases from V and 2 bases from J, leaving 13 bases between. The CDR3 length is 16 residues.